The 4 T cell receptor beta chains listed next were all sequenced from one sample in a study of T cell changes during pregnancy in multiple sclerosis. Here immunoSEQ multiplex PCR was the method, and the copy in TCRdb shows in-frame clones only, minus some. The repertoire consists of 60,000 to 70,000 clones, with 90% to 95% occurring once and the leading ten covering 2% to 2.5%. The specimen comprised peripheral blood, sampled in the third trimester of pregnancy. Receptors were obtained from a female donor in good health, enrolled as a control in a pregnancy study.

This chain connects TRBV2 to TRBJ2-7; 7 nucleotides align to TRBD1. CDR3 length: 14 amino acids. Germline loops: CDR1 SNHLY, CDR2 FYNNEI. V shed 2 bases, J shed 3 bases, and the junction held 4 bases outside the gene matches. CDR3 region: CASSERQGVYEQYF. CDR3 DNA sequence: TGTGCCAGCAGTGAAAGGCAGGGGGTCTACGAGCAGTACTTC.

This clone was seen more than once but under ten times. V and J are TRBV6-4 and TRBJ2-1; 11 bases agree with TRBD1. This CDR3 spans 15 amino acids. The germline CDR1 and CDR2 sequences are MRHNA and SNTAGT. The trim removed 3 bases at V and 5 bases at J, leaving 3 bases unmatched. As DNA, the CDR3 is TGTGCCAGCAGTGAAGGGACAGGGGGAAACAATGAGCAGTTCTTC. Translation: CASSEGTGGNNEQFF.

This rearrangement joins TRBV19 to TRBJ1-2; 7 bases are a match to TRBD1. The CDR3 has 19 amino acids. CDR1 and CDR2 (germline): LNHDA, SQIVND (reference sequence). J lost 2 bases, V lost 2 bases, and 17 bases had no gene match. In nucleotides, the CDR3 is TGTGCCAGTAGTATATCTACGACAGGGACCGAGGCGGGGAACTATGGCTACACCTTC. Residues: CASSISTTGTEAGNYGYTF.

This chain connects TRBV7-9 to TRBJ2-3, with D perhaps matching TRBD2 (5 bases). The V end lost 1 base, the J end lost 6 bases, and 14 bases lay between the germline ends. The CDR3 has 15 residues. The V gene's germline CDR1 is SEHNR and CDR2 FQNEAQ (reference sequence). The CDR3 region has the DNA TGTGCCAGCAGCTTAGGGACTCAAAAACACGATACGCAGTATTTT. Amino acids: CASSLGTQKHDTQYF. Together with reference TRBV7-9 and TRBJ2-3, the CDR3 gives the full variable domain: DTGVSQNPRHKITKRGQNVTFRCDPISEHNRLYWYRQTLGQGPEFLTYFQNEAQLEKSRLLSDRFSAERPKGSFSTLEIQRTEQGDSAMYLCASSLGTQKHDTQYFGPGTRLTVL.